The clone carrying this T cell receptor (beta chain) was observed many times. The target antigen is unknown. The CDR3 is made up of 15 amino acids. Trimming left V 4 bases short and J 0 bases short, with 9 bases between. Germline assignment: CDR1 MNHEY and CDR2 SVGEGT. This entry is derived from a study of Graves' ophthalmopathy and Graves' hyperthyroidism. Study at large: The blood sample was drawn at first diagnosis and before any treatment. Study-wide points: A model of 13 signatures distinguished ophthalmopathy from stable hyperthyroidism at roughly 87% sensitivity and 81.08% specificity. The blood repertoire also included most expanded thyroid clonotypes above 0.001 frequency.

RNA transcripts yielded amplified TCR beta CDR3 regions. An opening RT-PCR round employed HTBI primers and preceded a second-round multiplex PCR. TCRdb itself ran the multiplex PCR reads through MiXCR, one entry per CDR3 protein. The sample includes 350,000 to 400,000 distinct CDR3 sequences, approximately 20% of them seen just once. Moderate-to-severe activity, CAS ≥3, NOSPECS ≥4 and a duration under 3 months were seen in donors with ophthalmopathy. The sample was peripheral blood. The chain employs TRBV6-2 or TRBV6-3 and TRBJ2-2, with D possibly TRBD2 on 6 matching bases. The TCR comes from a woman between 18 and 30 years old with Graves' ophthalmopathy. The CDR3 region has the DNA TGTGCCAGCAGTTGGGGGGACTCGAACACCGGGGAGCTGTTTTTT. Its protein is CASSWGDSNTGELFF.